A selection of T cell receptor beta chains follows, all from one sample in a study of cytomegalovirus exposure and HLA in healthy donors. Clones were read by immunoSEQ multiplex PCR, and TCRdb kept only the in-frame ones, dropping some. The repertoire includes around 150,000 clones, approximately 80% of them detected once, and 3.1% sits in the top ten. Sequences were obtained from PBMCs. The receptors stem from a man in his forties in good health and CMV-seronegative. CDR3s include the opening cysteine and the closing phenylalanine or tryptophan. A D gene is named only where the DNA matches it firmly. Only some rows state a clone size, as once, few, many or a class for expanded clones.

V: TRBV10-3; J: TRBJ2-7; size: .; D: .; CDR3: CAITVVEGDRYEQYF; DNA: TGTGCCATCACGGTAGTGGAAGGGGATAGGTACGAGCAGTACTTC
V: TRBV30; J: TRBJ2-5; size: .; D: .; CDR3: CAAGFLETQYF; DNA: TGTGCCGCGGGATTTCTGGAGACCCAGTACTTC
V: TRBV7-2; J: TRBJ2-1; size: .; D: TRBD2; CDR3: CASSREAGGFNEQFF; DNA: TGTGCCAGCAGCCGAGAAGCGGGAGGATTCAATGAGCAGTTCTTC
V: TRBV7-3; J: TRBJ2-7; size: .; D: TRBD2; CDR3: CASSSPGSGIFDEQYF; DNA: TGTGCCAGCAGCTCCCCGGGGAGCGGGATCTTCGACGAGCAGTACTTC
V: TRBV9; J: TRBJ1-6; size: .; D: TRBD1; CDR3: CASSPRDRANSPLHF; DNA: TGTGCCAGCAGCCCCCGGGACAGGGCAAATTCACCCCTCCACTTT
V: TRBV7-3; J: TRBJ2-3; size: .; D: .; CDR3: CASSLAGLITDTQYF; DNA: TGTGCCAGCAGCTTAGCGGGGTTAATCACAGATACGCAGTATTTT
V: TRBV18; J: TRBJ2-3; size: .; D: TRBD2; CDR3: CASSPTPPGLAGAGSANTQYF; DNA: TGTGCCAGCTCACCAACCCCCCCGGGACTAGCGGGAGCGGGGAGCGCAAATACGCAGTATTTT
V: TRBV4-1; J: TRBJ2-7; size: once; D: TRBD1; CDR3: CASSQEEQGAAYEQYF; DNA: TGCGCCAGCAGCCAAGAGGAACAGGGGGCCGCCTACGAGCAGTACTTC
V: TRBV2; J: TRBJ2-7; size: .; D: TRBD2; CDR3: CASGLAGGWEQYF; DNA: TGTGCCAGCGGGCTAGCGGGAGGTTGGGAGCAGTACTTC
V: TRBV7-9; J: TRBJ1-1; size: few; D: .; CDR3: CASSSNGAFF; DNA: TGTGCCAGCAGCTCCAACGGGGCTTTCTTT
V: TRBV6-5; J: TRBJ2-7; size: .; D: .; CDR3: CASSYAVAPAYEQYF; DNA: TGTGCCAGCAGTTACGCGGTAGCGCCGGCCTACGAGCAGTACTTC
V: TRBV5-3; J: TRBJ2-7; size: .; D: .; CDR3: CARSLWREQYF; DNA: TGTGCCAGAAGCTTGTGGAGGGAGCAGTACTTC
V: TRBV9; J: TRBJ1-3; size: .; D: .; CDR3: CASSVGGISGNTIYF; DNA: TGTGCCAGCAGCGTAGGAGGGATATCTGGAAACACCATATATTTT
V: TRBV2; J: TRBJ2-7; size: .; D: .; CDR3: CASSDGPPGSVSYEQYF; DNA: TGTGCCAGCAGTGATGGACCCCCGGGATCAGTTTCCTACGAGCAGTACTTC
V: TRBV5-4; J: TRBJ1-1; size: .; D: .; CDR3: CASSLPWGDTEAFF; DNA: TGTGCCAGCAGCTTACCCTGGGGGGACACTGAAGCTTTCTTT
V: TRBV2; J: TRBJ2-2; size: .; D: .; CDR3: CASSAASRIGELFF; DNA: TGTGCCAGCAGTGCCGCGTCTCGTATCGGGGAGCTGTTTTTT
V: TRBV7-8; J: TRBJ2-7; size: .; D: TRBD2; CDR3: CASSATSGEQYF; DNA: TGTGCCAGCAGCGCCACTAGCGGGGAGCAGTACTTC
V: TRBV6-5; J: TRBJ1-6; size: few; D: .; CDR3: CASSYNRVGSPLHF; DNA: TGTGCCAGCAGTTATAACAGAGTAGGCTCACCCCTCCACTTT
V: TRBV6-5; J: TRBJ2-5; size: .; D: TRBD2; CDR3: CASSFSSGSGETQYF; DNA: TGTGCCAGCAGCTTCTCTAGCGGGAGTGGGGAGACCCAGTACTTC
V: TRBV4-1; J: TRBJ1-2; size: few; D: TRBD1; CDR3: CASSRAGTGGNYGYTF; DNA: TGCGCCAGCAGCCGAGCCGGGACAGGGGGTAACTATGGCTACACCTTC
V: TRBV30; J: TRBJ2-5; size: .; D: .; CDR3: CAWSQGWAQYF; DNA: TGTGCCTGGAGTCAGGGCTGGGCCCAGTACTTC
V: TRBV4-1; J: TRBJ2-1; size: .; D: TRBD2; CDR3: CASSQLAGTNEQFF; DNA: TGCGCCAGCAGCCAGCTAGCGGGGACCAATGAGCAGTTCTTC
V: TRBV7-8; J: TRBJ1-5; size: .; D: .; CDR3: CASSSLTDQPQHF; DNA: TGTGCCAGCAGCTCCCTGACAGATCAGCCCCAGCATTTT
V: TRBV9; J: TRBJ1-4; size: .; D: TRBD1; CDR3: CARHPGQGSHSNEKLFF; DNA: TGTGCCAGACATCCGGGACAGGGGAGCCATTCTAATGAAAAACTGTTTTTT
V: TRBV10-3; J: TRBJ2-7; size: .; D: TRBD2; CDR3: CATGTSGSYEQYF; DNA: TGTGCCACCGGGACTAGCGGTTCCTACGAGCAGTACTTC
V: TRBV6-5; J: TRBJ2-7; size: .; D: TRBD1; CDR3: CASRKRTGLQEQYF; DNA: TGTGCCAGCAGAAAGAGGACAGGGCTACAGGAGCAGTACTTC